The T cell receptor (beta chain) described here comes from a study of read filtering for tumor transcriptome and immune sequencing. Whole-study results and caveats: The CD138-negative fraction was mixed bone marrow immune cells, not pure T cells. Single-read clonotypes: roughly four fifths of IR-seq clonotypes (around 3.6% of reads), 74.6% of RNA-seq clonotypes (roughly 45% of reads).

The CDR3 runs to 14 residues. Looked up from germline, CDR1 is DFQATT and CDR2 is SNEGSKA (reference sequence). V lost 7 bases, J lost 6 bases, and 19 bases lay in between. Details on this clonotype: Its antigen is unknown. Since a much larger clone is just one base distant, this may be a read error.

From about 0.4 ug of RNA, a library with molecular barcoded alpha/delta and beta/gamma adaptors was made. TCRdb re-called the reads with MiXCR, one entry per CDR3 protein. The table shows about 50,000 distinct CDR3 sequences, with around 19% occurring only once. The rearrangement joins TRBV20-1 to TRBJ1-5, with no clear D. The clonotype was recovered from a donor at least 40 years old with multiple myeloma. Sample: a population of CD138-negative cells sorted from bone marrow. The CDR3: CSVSEVAGSQPQHF. The CDR3 coding sequence is TGCAGTGTTAGTGAAGTCGCTGGATCTCAGCCCCAGCATTTT.